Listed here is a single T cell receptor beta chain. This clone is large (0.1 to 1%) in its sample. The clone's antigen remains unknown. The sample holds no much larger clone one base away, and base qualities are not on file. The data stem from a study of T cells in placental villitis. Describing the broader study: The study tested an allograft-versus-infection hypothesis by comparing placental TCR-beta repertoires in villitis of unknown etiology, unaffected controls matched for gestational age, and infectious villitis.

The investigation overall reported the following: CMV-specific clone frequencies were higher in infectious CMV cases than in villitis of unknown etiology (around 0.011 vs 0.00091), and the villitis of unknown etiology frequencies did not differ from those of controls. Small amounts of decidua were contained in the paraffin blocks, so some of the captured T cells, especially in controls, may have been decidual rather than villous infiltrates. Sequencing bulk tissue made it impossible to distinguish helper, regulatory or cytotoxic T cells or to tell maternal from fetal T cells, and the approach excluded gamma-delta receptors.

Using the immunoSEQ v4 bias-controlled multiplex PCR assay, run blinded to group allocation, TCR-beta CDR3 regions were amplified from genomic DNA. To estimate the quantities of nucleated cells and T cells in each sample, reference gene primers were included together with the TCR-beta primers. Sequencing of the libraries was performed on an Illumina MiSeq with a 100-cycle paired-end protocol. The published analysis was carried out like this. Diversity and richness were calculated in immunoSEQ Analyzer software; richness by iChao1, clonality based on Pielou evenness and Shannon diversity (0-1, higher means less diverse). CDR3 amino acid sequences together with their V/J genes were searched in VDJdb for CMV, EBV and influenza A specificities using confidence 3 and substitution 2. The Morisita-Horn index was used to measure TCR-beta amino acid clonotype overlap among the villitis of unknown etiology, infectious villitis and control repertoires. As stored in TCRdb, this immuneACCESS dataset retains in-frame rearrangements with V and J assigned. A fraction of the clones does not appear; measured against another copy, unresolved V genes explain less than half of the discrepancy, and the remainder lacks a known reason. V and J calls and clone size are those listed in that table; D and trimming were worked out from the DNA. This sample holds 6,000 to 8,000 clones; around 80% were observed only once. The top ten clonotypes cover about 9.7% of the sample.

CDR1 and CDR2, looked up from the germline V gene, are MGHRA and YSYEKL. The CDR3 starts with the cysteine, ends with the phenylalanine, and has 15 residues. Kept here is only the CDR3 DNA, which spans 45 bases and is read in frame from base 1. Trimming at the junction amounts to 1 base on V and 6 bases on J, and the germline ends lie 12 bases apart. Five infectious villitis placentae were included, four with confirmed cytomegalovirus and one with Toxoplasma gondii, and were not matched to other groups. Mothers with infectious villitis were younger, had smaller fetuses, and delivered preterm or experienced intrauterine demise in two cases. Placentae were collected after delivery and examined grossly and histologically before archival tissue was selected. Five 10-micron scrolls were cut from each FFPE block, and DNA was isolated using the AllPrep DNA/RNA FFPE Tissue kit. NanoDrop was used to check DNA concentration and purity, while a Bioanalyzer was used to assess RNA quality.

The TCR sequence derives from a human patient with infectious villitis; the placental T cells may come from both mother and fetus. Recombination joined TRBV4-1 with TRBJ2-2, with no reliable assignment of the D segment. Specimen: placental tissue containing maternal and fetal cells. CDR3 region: CASSQVQIKAGELFF. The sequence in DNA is TGCGCCAGCAGCCAAGTCCAGATCAAGGCCGGGGAGCTGTTTTTT.